Listed here are 29 T cell receptor beta chains from one sample, sequenced in a study of CD8 T cells in ankylosing spondylitis. Study-wide findings and caveats: There was a TCR beta motif, made of fewer than 10 highly homologous variants, that appeared characteristic of ankylosing spondylitis blood.

These receptors have no identified antigens. TCRdb called the 5' RACE reads again in MiXCR, with one record for every CDR3 protein. The sample holds about 440,000 distinct CDR3 sequences, approximately 17% seen once. The specimen was blood, either unsorted or a sorted T cell fraction (not recorded which). Every receptor here comes from a male donor with ankylosing spondylitis.

About this clonotype: Relative to the germline gene, one junction end is altered; a read error may explain this. V gene TRBV7-6 combines with J gene TRBJ2-2, with 10 bases aligning to TRBD2. Germline V gene data show CDR1 as SGHVS and CDR2 as FNYEAQ. CDR3 length: 15 amino acids. The CDR3 reads CASSLASGGTGELLF. As DNA, the CDR3 is TGTGCCAGCAGCTTAGCTAGCGGGGGGACCGGGGAGCTGTTATTT.

J is TRBJ2-1 and V is TRBV3-1, with TRBD2 identical over 11 bases. Germline-derived CDR1 and CDR2 are LGHDT and YNNKEL (reference sequence). The CDR3 loop spans 18 amino acids. Unmatched junction bases numbered 14, after V lost 1 base and J lost 9 bases. The CDR3 protein is CASSQVIAGGQLDSEQFF. CDR3 sequence (DNA): TGTGCCAGCAGCCAAGTAATAGCGGGAGGGCAGTTGGATTCTGAGCAGTTCTTC.

This clonotype was counted ten times or more. The gene calls are TRBV5-1 and TRBJ1-1, with D unresolved. Trimming took 0 bases from V and 2 from J, leaving 14 bases between them. This CDR3 is built from 16 residues. Germline CDR1 and CDR2: SGHRS and YFSETQ. The CDR3 bases are TGCGCCAGCAGCTTGGGGGGTGGTGATTTCAACACTGAAGCTTTCTTT. Its protein is CASSLGGGDFNTEAFF.

This clonotype came up a few times. V gene TRBV4-1 combines with J gene TRBJ2-1, with 8 bases that match TRBD2. Germline lookup yields CDR1 MGHRA and CDR2 YSYEKL. Trimming took 3 bases from V and 4 from J; bases not matched to a gene: 11. This CDR3 spans 17 amino acids. The CDR3, as DNA: TGCGCCAGCAGCCAGGGAGTAAGGGGACTAGATTACAATGAGCAGTTCTTC. It codes for CASSQGVRGLDYNEQFF.

This chain uses TRBV5-1 with TRBJ2-3; 9 nucleotides align to TRBD2. Germline CDR1 SGHRS, CDR2 YFSETQ. Losses at the gene ends were 4 bases for V and 2 bases for J; bases not matched to a gene: 8. This CDR3 spans 16 amino acids. In DNA form, the CDR3 reads TGCGCCAGCAGCGTGGGACTAGCTGTCCTCACAGATACGCAGTATTTT. Encoded protein: CASSVGLAVLTDTQYF. Variable domain in full (rest from reference TRBV5-1 and TRBJ2-3): KAGVTQTPRYLIKTRGQQVTLSCSPISGHRSVSWYQQTPGQGLQFLFEYFSETQRNKGNFPGRFSGRQFSNSRSEMNVSTLELGDSALYLCASSVGLAVLTDTQYFGPGTRLTVL.

This clonotype has a handful of counts. The V and J genes are TRBV20-1 and TRBJ1-2, with 9 nucleotides matching TRBD1. This CDR3 has 15 residues. With 6 bases clipped from V and 8 bases from J, the junction kept 16 bases outside the gene matches. Per the germline V gene, CDR1 is DFQATT and CDR2 is SNEGSKA (reference sequence). The CDR3 DNA sequence: TGCAGTGCCAGCCTGCTGGGACAGGGTTCGTCGGGCTACACCTTC. It encodes CSASLLGQGSSGYTF.

This clonotype has ten or more counts. The chain is built from TRBV29-1 and TRBJ2-7, with no clear D. Germline V CDR1 and CDR2: SQVTM, ANQGSEA. Trimming left V 4 bases short and J 0 bases short, with 7 bases between. CDR3 length: 12 residues. This CDR3 reads CSVAKSSYEQYF. In DNA, the CDR3 is TGCAGCGTTGCTAAGAGCTCCTACGAGCAGTACTTC.

This clonotype was detected only a few times. As DNA, the CDR3 is TGTGCCAGCAGCCCAGGACCCGGCTCTGGAAACACCATATATTTT. Translation: CASSPGPGSGNTIYF. The chain couples TRBV7-2 to TRBJ1-3; D is unclear. Germline V gene lookup returns CDR1 SGHTA and CDR2 FQGNSA. The ends were cut back, 5 bases at V and 0 bases at J, with 11 bases in the middle. The length of the CDR3 is 15 residues.

This clonotype was observed a few times. This chain connects TRBV6-5 to TRBJ2-2; D uncertain. Trimming removed 8 bases from V and 9 bases from J, with 10 bases in between. This CDR3 region has 11 residues. Germline V gene lookup returns CDR1 MNHEY and CDR2 SVGAGI. CDR3: CASGVRWELFF. The CDR3 bases are TGTGCCAGCGGGGTACGGTGGGAGCTGTTTTTT.

The V call is TRBV11-2, the J call TRBJ2-1, with 7 nucleotides matching TRBD2. Germline loops: CDR1 SGHAT, CDR2 FQNNGV. Unmatched junction bases numbered 7, after V lost 1 base and J lost 4 bases. The CDR3 length is 16 residues. The CDR3 spells CASSLVGSGYYNEQFF. The CDR3 DNA reads as TGTGCCAGCAGCTTAGTGGGTAGCGGGTATTACAATGAGCAGTTCTTC.

V usage is TRBV20-1 and J usage is TRBJ1-2; D unclear. The V end lost 3 bases, the J end lost 6 bases, and 8 bases lay between the germline ends. Germline CDR1 DFQATT, CDR2 SNEGSKA (reference sequence). The CDR3 totals 11 residues. CDR3 protein: CSASTGNGYTF. CDR3 coding DNA: TGCAGTGCTAGTACGGGAAATGGCTACACCTTC.

The chain links TRBV14 to TRBJ2-7; a weak D match, TRBD2 (5 bases). The length of the CDR3 is 13 residues. V dropped 4 bases and J dropped 8 bases, with 15 bases sitting between them. Germline V lookup: CDR1 SGHDN, CDR2 FVKESK. Written as DNA, the CDR3 is TGTGCCAGCAGCCCGACGAAGGACTCGCAGCAGTACTTC. It is translated as CASSPTKDSQQYF.

As DNA, the CDR3 is TGTGCCAGCAGCTCGTACCGGGACGCTTCCTTTAGCAATCAGCCCCAGCATTTT. Translation: CASSSYRDASFSNQPQHF. This sequence joins TRBV11-2 and TRBJ1-5; possibly TRBD1 for D (5 bases). Germline V gene data show CDR1 as SGHAT and CDR2 as FQNNGV. The V end lost 4 bases, the J end lost 0 bases, and 19 bases lay between the germline ends. This CDR3 has 18 amino acids.

V usage is TRBV4-1 and J usage is TRBJ1-2, with D uncertain. Trimming took 8 bases from V and 0 from J, leaving 10 bases between them. Germline V gene data show CDR1 as MGHRA and CDR2 as YSYEKL. The CDR3 totals 13 residues. CDR3 DNA: TGCGCCAGCTCCGGAGTAACTAACTATGGCTACACCTTC. Translated: CASSGVTNYGYTF.

This clonotype was recorded a few times. This chain links TRBV29-1 with TRBJ2-1; no firm D call. In germline, CDR1 is SQVTM, CDR2 ANQGSEA. The CDR3 extends over 15 amino acids. V lost 7 bases, J lost 6 bases, and 22 bases lay in between. Here the CDR3 DNA reads TGCAGCGCCCCCGCCCTGGGTAGTCTGAGCAATGAGCAGTTCTTC. Translation gives CSAPALGSLSNEQFF.

The sample holds a few counts of this clonotype. This chain joins TRBV7-9 and TRBJ1-2; D gene uncertain. Trimming removed 6 bases at V and 4 bases at J, with 18 bases between. CDR3 length: 15 residues. Germline V lookup: CDR1 SEHNR, CDR2 FQNEAQ (reference sequence). The chain's CDR3 is CASSFSDGAIYGYTF. DNA for the CDR3: TGTGCCAGCAGTTTTTCGGACGGAGCAATCTATGGCTACACCTTC.

This clonotype came up a few times. The chain employs TRBV5-1 and TRBJ1-6; the D gene is possibly TRBD1 (6 bases). Germline V gene sequence: CDR1 SGHRS, CDR2 YFSETQ. With 2 bases removed from V and 7 bases from J, the gap between germline ends came to 19 bases. The CDR3 runs to 17 residues. This CDR3 is CASSFSTQGQGNSPLHF. CDR3 nucleotide sequence: TGCGCCAGCAGCTTCAGCACCCAGGGTCAGGGGAATTCACCCCTCCACTTT.

This clonotype was picked up a small number of times. The J gene is TRBJ2-2, the V gene TRBV2; 16 nucleotides align to TRBD2. This CDR3 is 18 amino acids long. Germline V gives CDR1 SNHLY, CDR2 FYNNEI. The V gene end was trimmed by 5 bases and the J gene end by 4 bases; junction bases not matched to a gene: 7. The CDR3 DNA reads as TGTGCCAGCAGTCTCGGGACTAGCGGGAGGGCCGGCACCGGGGAGCTGTTTTTT. Translating it yields CASSLGTSGRAGTGELFF.

The CDR3 sequence: CSGGTEGDTQYF. Here the CDR3 DNA reads TGCAGCGGGGGCACTGAGGGAGATACGCAGTATTTT. The rearrangement joins TRBV29-1 to TRBJ2-3; the D gene could be TRBD1 or TRBD2 (5 bases each). CDR3 length: 12 amino acids. V lost 7 bases and J 5 bases, leaving 13 bases between the germline ends. The germline V gene encodes CDR1 SQVTM and CDR2 ANQGSEA.

This clonotype was seen a few times. The chain carries TRBV12-3 or TRBV12-4 and TRBJ2-3; no clear D gene. V shed 6 bases and J shed 4 bases, with 11 bases lying between them. CDR3 length: 13 residues. CDR3 coding DNA: TGTGCCAGCAGACGAGTTGGTCCAGATACGCAGTATTTT. It is translated as CASRRVGPDTQYF.

This clonotype showed up many times. This chain uses TRBV12-5 with TRBJ2-1; 8 nucleotides line up with TRBD2. Germline loops: CDR1 LGHNT, CDR2 FRNRAP. V shed 5 bases, J shed 9 bases, and the junction held 9 bases outside the gene matches. This CDR3 comprises 14 residues. The DNA of the CDR3 is TGTGCTAGTGGTCCCAGCGGGAGTAAGGGTGAGCAGTTCTTC. It is translated as CASGPSGSKGEQFF.

The chain joins TRBV20-1 to TRBJ2-1; TRBD2 aligns across 8 bases. V dropped 0 bases and J dropped 0; count of bases not matched to a gene: 10. Looked up from germline, CDR1 is DFQATT and CDR2 is SNEGSKA (reference sequence). The CDR3 consists of 18 residues. CDR3 sequence (DNA): TGCAGTGCTAGAGAGAAAGCGGGAGATTGGAGCTCCTACAATGAGCAGTTCTTC. Its protein is CSAREKAGDWSSYNEQFF.

This clonotype was picked up many times. The V and J genes are TRBV29-1 and TRBJ2-6; D not certain. V shed 6 bases and J shed 0 bases, with 3 bases lying between them. CDR3 size: 12 residues. The germline V gene encodes CDR1 SQVTM and CDR2 ANQGSEA. The chain's CDR3 is CSVSSGANVLTF. DNA of the CDR3: TGCAGCGTGTCCTCTGGGGCCAACGTCCTGACTTTC.

There are a few counts of this clonotype. The chain has TRBV7-8 and TRBJ2-1, with 7 bases fitting TRBD1. CDR1 SGHVS and CDR2 FQNEAQ come from the germline V gene. The CDR3 covers 13 residues. V shed 7 bases and J 11 bases; nucleotides not matched to a gene: 11. CDR3 in amino acids: CASTRRQGFKQFF. DNA for the CDR3: TGTGCCAGCACCCGAAGACAGGGTTTCAAGCAGTTCTTC. Combining the CDR3 with reference TRBV7-8 and TRBJ2-1 gives the whole variable domain GAGVSQSPRYKVAKRGQDVALRCDPISGHVSLFWYQQALGQGPEFLTYFQNEAQLDKSGLPSDRFFAERPEGSVSTLKIQRTQQEDSAVYLCASTRRQGFKQFFGPGTRLTVL.

V usage is TRBV5-1 and J usage is TRBJ1-1, with unresolved D. The CDR3 runs to 14 residues. Trimming took off 1 base at V and 2 bases at J, with 9 bases between the two ends. Germline CDR1 is SGHRS and CDR2 is YFSETQ. This CDR3 reads CASSLLGSNTEAFF. The CDR3, as DNA: TGCGCCAGCAGCTTGTTGGGCAGCAACACTGAAGCTTTCTTT.

The rearrangement joins TRBV6-1 to TRBJ2-7, with a possible D match to TRBD2 (5 bases). CDR3 length: 14 amino acids. Germline V lookup: CDR1 MNHNS, CDR2 SASEGT. Trimming stripped 4 bases from V and 3 bases from J, with 13 bases between. The chain's CDR3 is CASSARERNYEQYF. For the CDR3, the DNA is TGTGCCAGCAGTGCCCGGGAACGGAACTACGAGCAGTACTTC.

J is TRBJ2-1 and V is TRBV24-1, with D hard to call. The V gene's germline CDR1 is KGHDR and CDR2 SFDVKD. There are 15 residues in the CDR3. V dropped 4 bases and J dropped 7 bases, with 16 bases sitting between them. In DNA form, the CDR3 reads TGTGCCACCAGTGACTCGCAAAAGATTGGGAATGAGCAGTTCTTC. The encoded protein is CATSDSQKIGNEQFF.

V and J are TRBV11-3 and TRBJ2-2; D unclear. Germline CDR1 reads SGHNT; CDR2 reads YENEEA. The CDR3 loop spans 13 amino acids. V lost 6 bases and J 5 bases, leaving 10 bases between the germline ends. CDR3 bases: TGTGCCAGCAGTACCTATGGGACCGGGGAGCTGTTTTTT. This sequence encodes CASSTYGTGELFF.

V usage is TRBV27 and J usage is TRBJ2-7; D possibly corresponds to TRBD1 (6 bases). The CDR3 covers 16 residues. Germline lookup yields CDR1 MNHEY and CDR2 SMNVEV (reference sequence). Trimming left V 3 bases short and J 2 bases short, with 17 bases between. The CDR3 sequence is CASSFAGAGPPYEQYF. CDR3 nucleotide sequence: TGTGCCAGCAGTTTTGCAGGGGCCGGGCCGCCCTACGAGCAGTACTTC.